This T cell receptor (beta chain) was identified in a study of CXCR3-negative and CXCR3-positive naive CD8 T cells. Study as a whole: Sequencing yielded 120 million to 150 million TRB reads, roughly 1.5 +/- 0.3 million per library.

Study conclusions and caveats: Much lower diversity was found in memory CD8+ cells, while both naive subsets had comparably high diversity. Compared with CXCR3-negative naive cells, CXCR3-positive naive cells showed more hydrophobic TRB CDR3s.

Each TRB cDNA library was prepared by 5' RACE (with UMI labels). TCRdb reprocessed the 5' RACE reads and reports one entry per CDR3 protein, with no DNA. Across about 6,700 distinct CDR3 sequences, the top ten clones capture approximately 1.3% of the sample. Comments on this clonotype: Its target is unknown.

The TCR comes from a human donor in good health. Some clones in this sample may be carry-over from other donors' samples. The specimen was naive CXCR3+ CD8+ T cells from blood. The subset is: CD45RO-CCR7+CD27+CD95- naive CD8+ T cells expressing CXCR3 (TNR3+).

The CDR3 sequence: CASSPRDRPADTQYF. The V and J genes are TRBV7-2 and TRBJ2-3; the TCRdb D gene call, TRBD1, has no DNA to confirm it. From germline, CDR1 is SGHTA and CDR2 FQGNSA. The CDR3 runs to 15 residues.